The 29 T cell receptor beta chains in this list originate from one sample, sequenced in a study of radiotherapy plus CTLA-4 blockade in lung cancer. Sequenced by immunoSEQ multiplex PCR; TCRdb stores in-frame clones only, minus some. The sample includes more than 95,000 clones, approximately 80% of them seen just once. The sequences come from peripheral blood, collected from a patient treated with radiotherapy plus ipilimumab. The receptors were sampled from a human donor with non-small cell lung cancer who had a partial response to radiotherapy plus ipilimumab.

This clone has just one count. The chain links TRBV5-1 to TRBJ1-1; possibly TRBD1 for D (5 bases). Germline V gives CDR1 SGHRS, CDR2 YFSETQ. This CDR3 region has 14 residues. Trimming stripped 5 bases from V and 1 base from J, with 12 bases between. CDR3 loop: CASRPAGPNTEAFF. CDR3 nucleotide sequence: TGCGCCAGCAGGCCCGCAGGGCCGAACACTGAAGCTTTCTTT.

This chain uses TRBV28 with TRBJ2-7; 15 bases are shared with TRBD2. V was pared by 7 bases and J by 2 bases, with 15 bases of the junction left unmatched. The germline CDR1 and CDR2 sequences are MDHEN and SYDVKM. This CDR3 has 19 amino acids. The CDR3 is CASNPAPGTSGRSPYEQYF. For the CDR3, the DNA is TGTGCCAGCAATCCTGCCCCCGGGACTAGCGGGAGGTCCCCCTACGAGCAGTACTTC.

This clone was counted only a few times. The sample contains more than one DNA sequence encoding this CDR3. Here the CDR3 DNA reads TGTGCCAGCAGCTTAGATCTCACAGATACGCAGTATTTT. Translated, it gives CASSLDLTDTQYF. This chain uses TRBV11-2 with TRBJ2-3; unclear D gene. CDR1 and CDR2 from the germline V gene are SGHAT and FQNNGV. V lost 0 bases and J lost 2, with 3 bases in between. CDR3 size: 13 residues.

The chain couples TRBV28 to TRBJ1-2, with D perhaps TRBD1 (6 bases). From germline, CDR1 is MDHEN and CDR2 SYDVKM. This CDR3 contains 13 residues. V lost 6 bases to trimming and J lost 8 bases, with 16 bases between them. In DNA form, the CDR3 reads TGTGCCAGCAGCAATTACGCAGGGGAAGGCTACACCTTC. It codes for CASSNYAGEGYTF.

The V call is TRBV6-4, the J call TRBJ2-1; maybe TRBD2 (5 bases). V lost 5 bases and J 8 bases, leaving 16 bases between the germline ends. Germline CDR1 reads MRHNA; CDR2 reads SNTAGT. This CDR3 region has 14 residues. The CDR3 DNA reads TGTGCCAGCAGTAGGGCTTCACGGCGGGATGAGCAGTTCTTC. The encoded protein is CASSRASRRDEQFF.

The chain has TRBV9 and TRBJ2-3, with TRBD2 identical over 9 bases. Germline CDR1 is SGDLS and CDR2 is YYNGEE. The CDR3 extends over 15 amino acids. The V segment lost 0 bases and the J segment 5 bases; nucleotides outside the gene matches: 4. This CDR3 reads CASSVGAGGEDTQYF. The CDR3 DNA sequence: TGTGCCAGCAGCGTAGGAGCGGGAGGTGAAGATACGCAGTATTTT.

This chain joins TRBV5-1 and TRBJ1-1; possibly TRBD1 for D (5 bases). Germline V gene data show CDR1 as SGHRS and CDR2 as YFSETQ. V lost 0 bases, J lost 11 bases, and 11 bases lay in between. The CDR3 has 12 residues. The CDR3 DNA reads TGCGCCAGCAGCTTGGAGAACAGGAATGCTTTCTTT. Its translation is CASSLENRNAFF.

This clone was observed a single time. This sequence joins TRBV7-2 and TRBJ2-3; D gene ambiguous. Trimming shortened V by 0 bases and J by 0 bases, and 7 bases separated the two germline ends. CDR1 is SGHTA, CDR2 FQGNSA, per germline. The CDR3 extends over 15 amino acids. CDR3 in amino acids: CASSLAQISTDTQYF. DNA of the CDR3: TGTGCCAGCAGCTTAGCGCAGATCAGCACAGATACGCAGTATTTT.

This clone is termed medium-sized. The J gene is TRBJ2-1, the V gene TRBV19, with no clear D. The CDR3 spans 13 residues. CDR1 is LNHDA, CDR2 SQIVND, per germline (reference sequence). The V end was cut by 11 bases, the J end by 6 bases, with 17 bases between. The CDR3, as DNA: TGTGCCGTATCTTCTACTCCCATCAATGAGCAGTTCTTC. It specifies CAVSSTPINEQFF.

The chain uses TRBV5-1 and TRBJ1-1; the D gene is possibly TRBD1 (6 bases). The CDR3 is 14 amino acids. Germline CDR1 reads SGHRS; CDR2 reads YFSETQ. Trimming removed 5 bases at V and 3 bases at J, with 14 bases between. The CDR3 loop is CASRFTGSDTEAFF. Here the CDR3 DNA reads TGCGCCAGCAGATTCACAGGGTCGGACACTGAAGCTTTCTTT.

Here the CDR3 DNA reads TGTGCCAGCAGGGCCACCGGACATTACGAGCAGTACTTC. Residues: CASRATGHYEQYF. The V call is TRBV6-5, the J call TRBJ2-7, with D possibly being TRBD1 (5 bases). The CDR3 runs 13 residues. Germline V gives CDR1 MNHEY, CDR2 SVGAGI. Trimming left V 6 bases short and J 4 bases short, with 13 bases between.

V usage is TRBV30 and J usage is TRBJ2-2, with a weak D call TRBD2 (5 bases). The V end was cut by 2 bases, the J end by 6 bases, with 10 bases between. The CDR3 runs to 13 residues. The germline CDR1 and CDR2 sequences are GTSNPN and SVGIG (reference sequence). CDR3 amino acids: CAWSLLGPGELFF. CDR3 in DNA: TGTGCCTGGAGTCTACTAGGCCCCGGGGAGCTGTTTTTT.

CDR3 protein: CAWSRQGRNTEAFF. In nucleotides, the CDR3 is TGTGCCTGGAGTCGACAGGGTCGGAACACTGAAGCTTTCTTT. The V and J genes are TRBV30 and TRBJ1-1, with 7 bases matching TRBD1. This CDR3 has 14 residues. Germline lookup yields CDR1 GTSNPN and CDR2 SVGIG (reference sequence). Trimming at V came to 2 bases and at J to 1 base, leaving 4 bases not matched to a gene.

In its sample, this clone was seen once. The chain is built from TRBV5-5 and TRBJ2-5; D perhaps matches TRBD1 (5 bases). V lost 3 bases and J lost 0, with 18 bases in between. From germline, CDR1 is SGHKS and CDR2 YYEKEE (reference sequence). The CDR3 contains 17 residues. CDR3 bases: TGTGCCAGCAGCTACCCGATAGGGGCACCTTACCAAGAGACCCAGTACTTC. It yields the protein CASSYPIGAPYQETQYF.

This clone appeared a few times. V is TRBV7-2 and J is TRBJ2-1; 10 nucleotides match TRBD2. Germline V gene lookup returns CDR1 SGHTA and CDR2 FQGNSA. V shed 1 base, J shed 3 bases, and the junction held 0 bases outside the gene matches. This CDR3 spans 15 amino acids. DNA of the CDR3: TGTGCCAGCAGCTTAGGGACTAGCGGCTACAATGAGCAGTTCTTC. It yields the protein CASSLGTSGYNEQFF. The full variable domain, completed using reference TRBV7-2 and TRBJ2-1, is GAGVSQSPSNKVTEKGKDVELRCDPISGHTALYWYRQSLGQGLEFLIYFQGNSAPDKSGLPSDRFSAERTGGSVSTLTIQRTQQEDSAVYLCASSLGTSGYNEQFFGPGTRLTVL.

The chain has TRBV15 and TRBJ1-5, with 8 nucleotides matching TRBD1. Germline trimming cut 5 bases from V and 3 bases from J; bases unmatched to any gene: 6. The CDR3 runs 15 residues. Germline V gene lookup returns CDR1 LNHNV and CDR2 YYDKDF (reference sequence). CDR3 sequence reads: CATSVGQVYNQPQHF. CDR3 DNA sequence: TGTGCCACCAGCGTGGGACAGGTATACAATCAGCCCCAGCATTTT.

This clone was counted once. The rearrangement joins TRBV11-2 to TRBJ2-5, with TRBD2 as a possible D gene (5 bases). The CDR3 length is 13 residues. Per germline, CDR1 SGHAT and CDR2 FQNNGV. The V end lost 2 bases, the J end lost 4 bases, and 8 bases lay between the germline ends. The CDR3 sequence is CASSLSTRETQYF. CDR3 DNA sequence: TGTGCCAGCAGCTTAAGTACTAGAGAGACCCAGTACTTC.

Points on this clone: The sample carries other DNA sequences with the same CDR3. CDR3 in DNA: TGTGCCAGCAGTTTTACTAGCGGGACCGGGGAGCTGTTTTTT. Residues: CASSFTSGTGELFF. The chain carries TRBV27 and TRBJ2-2, with 9 bases aligning to TRBD2. The CDR3 runs 14 residues. Germline CDR1 is MNHEY and CDR2 is SMNVEV (reference sequence). Trimming cost V 3 bases and J 5 bases; bases outside gene matches: 1.

This clone has a handful of counts. The V and J genes are TRBV11-2 and TRBJ2-7, with 13 bases lining up with TRBD2. The germline V gene has CDR1 SGHAT and CDR2 FQNNGV. The CDR3 runs 19 residues. J was trimmed by 4 bases and V by 5 bases; bases with no gene match: 17. CDR3 in amino acids: CASSQPPGTSGMTGYEQYF. The CDR3 nucleotides are TGTGCCAGCAGCCAACCCCCCGGGACTAGCGGGATGACTGGGTACGAGCAGTACTTC.

The chain uses TRBV28 and TRBJ1-5, with D maybe TRBD1 (6 bases). Trimming pared 3 bases from V and 4 bases from J, leaving 13 bases between. Germline CDR1 and CDR2: MDHEN and SYDVKM. The CDR3 runs to 15 residues. CDR3 bases: TGTGCCAGCAGTTTGAGAGGGGGAAGGAATCAGCCCCAGCATTTT. Encoded protein: CASSLRGGRNQPQHF.

The V call is TRBV29-1, the J call TRBJ2-6, with D possibly TRBD2 on 5 matching bases. V was shortened by 4 bases and J by 2 bases, with 9 bases between the two germline ends. Germline-derived CDR1 and CDR2 are SQVTM and ANQGSEA. This CDR3 has 14 residues. CDR3 loop: CSVARGTGANVLTF. Written as DNA, the CDR3 is TGCAGCGTTGCTCGGGGTACTGGGGCCAACGTCCTGACTTTC.

V is TRBV6-5 and J is TRBJ1-1; TRBD1 matches at 8 bases. The CDR3 consists of 13 residues. Per the germline V gene, CDR1 is MNHEY and CDR2 is SVGAGI. V lost 2 bases, J lost 9 bases, and 5 bases stayed unmatched. As DNA, the CDR3 is TGTGCCAGCAGTTACGGACAGGGAGCTCAAGCTTTCTTT. Protein: CASSYGQGAQAFF.

This clone was picked up a small number of times. The chain recombines TRBV19 with TRBJ1-5, with 9 bases fitting TRBD1. The CDR3 contains 17 residues. V shed 4 bases, J shed 7 bases, and the junction held 14 bases outside the gene matches. CDR1 is LNHDA, CDR2 SQIVND, per germline (reference sequence). CDR3 coding DNA: TGTGCCAGTAGTACCACCCCGGGACAGGGTCGAGGACAGCCCCAGCATTTT. Protein sequence: CASSTTPGQGRGQPQHF.

The CDR3 sequence is CASSQTGLGYTF. The CDR3 bases are TGTGCCAGCAGCCAGACAGGGCTTGGCTACACCTTC. The rearrangement links TRBV5-8 to TRBJ1-2; 7 nucleotides align to TRBD1. Germline V CDR1 and CDR2: SGHTS, YDEGEE. V lost 4 bases and J lost 7; bases outside the gene matches: 4. CDR3 size: 12 residues.

This rearrangement joins TRBV2 to TRBJ2-7; the D gene is possibly TRBD1 (5 bases). Germline V gene sequence: CDR1 SNHLY, CDR2 FYNNEI. Trimming shortened V by 4 bases and J by 3 bases, and 7 bases separated the two germline ends. This CDR3 spans 12 amino acids. CDR3 nucleotides: TGTGCCAGCAGTGTCGACAGCTACGAGCAGTACTTC. Its protein is CASSVDSYEQYF.

This sequence joins TRBV11-2 and TRBJ2-1; 11 bases are shared with TRBD2. The CDR3 is 17 residues long. Germline V CDR1 and CDR2: SGHAT, FQNNGV. After removal of 0 bases from V and 8 bases from J, the junction contained 9 bases not matched to a gene. The CDR3 nucleotides are TGTGCCAGCAGCTTAGATTTTAGCGGGAGGGTGGGCGATGAGCAGTTCTTC. It specifies CASSLDFSGRVGDEQFF.

This chain uses TRBV5-1 with TRBJ1-6; 8 nucleotides align to TRBD1. CDR1 is SGHRS and CDR2 is YFSETQ in the germline V gene. The CDR3 is 14 residues long. V trimming: 7 bases; J trimming: 5 bases; junction bases outside the gene matches: 5. The DNA of the CDR3 is TGCGCCAGCGGACAGGGTGGCGATAATTCACCCCTCCACTTT. Protein product: CASGQGGDNSPLHF.

This chain joins TRBV4-3 and TRBJ1-4, with no clear D. The V gene's germline CDR1 is LGHNA and CDR2 YSLEER. This CDR3 has 17 residues. Trimming removed 0 bases at V and 5 bases at J, with 16 bases between. DNA of the CDR3: TGCGCCAGCAGCCAAGAACAGCCCGGCACCTACAATGAAAAACTGTTTTTT. It encodes CASSQEQPGTYNEKLFF.

This clone was found a few times. The rearrangement joins TRBV28 to TRBJ1-2; possible D gene TRBD1, 5 bases. The V end lost 8 bases, the J end lost 6 bases, and 13 bases lay between the germline ends. The germline V gene encodes CDR1 MDHEN and CDR2 SYDVKM. The CDR3 is 12 amino acids. CDR3 residues: CASQQVMHGYTF. CDR3 in DNA: TGTGCCAGCCAACAGGTTATGCATGGCTACACCTTC.